This is a list of T cell receptor beta chains from one sample in a study of blood T cell repertoires in COVID-19. Some clones are missing from TCRdb's copy, which holds only in-frame ones; the method was immunoSEQ multiplex PCR. The data contain fewer than 65,000 clones, around 88% of them singletons. Material: peripheral blood. These receptors were taken from a man between 60 and 75 years old with acute or convalescent COVID-19. CDR3s include the opening cysteine and the closing phenylalanine or tryptophan. A D gene is named only where the DNA matches it firmly. Rows give clone size only sometimes, using once, few, many, or a class for an expanded clone.

D: .
size: .
J: TRBJ1-4
V: TRBV5-1
DNA: TGCGCCAGCAGCGCAAGAACAGGGACCAATGAAAAACTGTTTTTT
CDR3: CASSARTGTNEKLFF

D: .
size: .
J: TRBJ2-3
V: TRBV4-1
DNA: TGCGCCAGCAGCCTGGGCAAGAACGCAGATACGCAGTATTTT
CDR3: CASSLGKNADTQYF

D: .
size: .
J: TRBJ2-1
V: TRBV15
DNA: TGTGCCACCAGCAGAGTTGTCCGGAGTACTGATGAGCAGTTCTTC
CDR3: CATSRVVRSTDEQFF

D: .
size: .
J: TRBJ2-2
V: TRBV11-3
DNA: TGTGCCAGCAGCTTACTGGGAGACACCGGGGAGCTGTTTTTT
CDR3: CASSLLGDTGELFF

D: .
size: .
J: TRBJ1-4
V: TRBV5-1
DNA: TGCGCCAGCAGCTCCCAGGGGAGGGGTGGTGAAAAACTGTTTTTT
CDR3: CASSSQGRGGEKLFF

D: .
size: .
J: TRBJ2-3
V: TRBV6-4
DNA: TGTGCCAGCAGTGTCTCGGGAGAAACAGATACGCAGTATTTT
CDR3: CASSVSGETDTQYF

D: TRBD1
size: .
J: TRBJ1-5
V: TRBV11-3
DNA: TGTGCCAGCAGCCGGGACAGCTATCAGCCCCAGCATTTT
CDR3: CASSRDSYQPQHF

D: .
size: .
J: TRBJ1-2
V: TRBV5-5
DNA: TGTGCCAGCAGCTCAGAACAGGGACGCTATGGCTACACCTTC
CDR3: CASSSEQGRYGYTF

D: .
size: .
J: TRBJ1-1
V: TRBV30
DNA: TGTGCCTGGACCTACCAGAACACTGAAGCTTTCTTT
CDR3: CAWTYQNTEAFF

D: .
size: .
J: TRBJ1-5
V: TRBV19
DNA: TGTGCCAGTGGCAGAAGGGGGCCCCAGCATTTT
CDR3: CASGRRGPQHF

D: TRBD2
size: .
J: TRBJ2-1
V: TRBV4-1
DNA: TGCGCCAGCAGCCAAAGGGGACTAGCGGGCCCCAATGAGCAGTTCTTC
CDR3: CASSQRGLAGPNEQFF

D: TRBD1
size: .
J: TRBJ1-3
V: TRBV6-5
DNA: TGTGCCAGCAGTTATTCTACTACAGGGGCGGGAAACACCATATATTTT
CDR3: CASSYSTTGAGNTIYF

D: .
size: .
J: TRBJ1-6
V: TRBV18
DNA: TGTGCCAGCTCACCCCTAGACAGAGATTCACCCCTCCACTTT
CDR3: CASSPLDRDSPLHF

D: TRBD1
size: .
J: TRBJ1-1
V: TRBV3-1/TRBV3-2
DNA: TGTGCCAGCAGCCAAGAAGGTCCCGGGACAGAAGTTGAAGCTTTCTTT
CDR3: CASSQEGPGTEVEAFF

D: .
size: .
J: TRBJ2-5
V: TRBV2
DNA: TGTGCCAGCAGTCCTGTAGAGGGAAATGCAGAGACCCAGTACTTC
CDR3: CASSPVEGNAETQYF

D: TRBD2
size: .
J: TRBJ2-3
V: TRBV7-8
DNA: TGTGCCAGCAGCTGGCCTACTAGCGGGGGGGGTGTAGATACGCAGTATTTT
CDR3: CASSWPTSGGGVDTQYF

D: .
size: .
J: TRBJ2-7
V: TRBV2
DNA: TGTGCCAGCAGTGCCCGTATCGAGCAGTACTTC
CDR3: CASSARIEQYF

D: TRBD1
size: .
J: TRBJ2-4
V: TRBV5-1
DNA: TGCGCCAGCAGCTTCTTCGGGACAGGGGTGACCCAGAAAAACATTCAGTACTTC
CDR3: CASSFFGTGVTQKNIQYF

D: TRBD2
size: .
J: TRBJ2-5
V: TRBV6-2/TRBV6-3
DNA: TGTGCCAGCAGTTACAAGAGCGGGGGGGCGGAGACCCAGTACTTC
CDR3: CASSYKSGGAETQYF

D: TRBD1
size: .
J: TRBJ1-1
V: TRBV11-2
DNA: TGTGCCAGTGGGGGACAGCAGAACACTGAAGCTTTCTTT
CDR3: CASGGQQNTEAFF

D: .
size: .
J: TRBJ2-1
V: TRBV7-2
DNA: TGTGCCAGCAGCTCAAGGCAGGAGGAATCGACCTACAATGAGCAGTTCTTC
CDR3: CASSSRQEESTYNEQFF

D: .
size: .
J: TRBJ1-5
V: TRBV2
DNA: TGTGCCAGCAGTGCGTCCAGGGATAGTCAGCCCCAGCATTTT
CDR3: CASSASRDSQPQHF

D: TRBD2
size: .
J: TRBJ2-2
V: TRBV4-3
DNA: TGCGCCAGCAGCCAATCGCGCAGCGGGGGGGCTTTCTCGAACACCGGGGAGCTGTTTTTT
CDR3: CASSQSRSGGAFSNTGELFF

D: .
size: .
J: TRBJ1-5
V: TRBV4-1
DNA: TGCGCCAGCAGCCAAGTTCTGGGAGGGCGAAGCAATCAGCCCCAGCATTTT
CDR3: CASSQVLGGRSNQPQHF

D: TRBD2
size: few
J: TRBJ2-7
V: TRBV3-1/TRBV3-2
DNA: TGTGCCAGCAGCCGAGGGACTAGCTCTTCAGGCTACGAGCAGTACTTC
CDR3: CASSRGTSSSGYEQYF

D: .
size: many
J: TRBJ1-1
V: TRBV18
DNA: TGTGCCAGCTCGGCGGGATTGGGCACTGAAGCTTTCTTT
CDR3: CASSAGLGTEAFF

D: TRBD2
size: .
J: TRBJ2-5
V: TRBV28
DNA: TGTGCCAGCAATGGAGCGGGAGTATGGGAGACCCAGTACTTC
CDR3: CASNGAGVWETQYF

D: .
size: .
J: TRBJ2-1
V: TRBV6-5
DNA: TGTGCCAGCATCCAGGGATTTTACAATGAGCAGTTCTTC
CDR3: CASIQGFYNEQFF

D: TRBD1
size: medium-sized
J: TRBJ2-7
V: TRBV5-5
DNA: TGTGCCAGCAGCTTGGCCGGGACAGGATCAATGGGGTACGAGCAGTACTTC
CDR3: CASSLAGTGSMGYEQYF

D: .
size: .
J: TRBJ1-3
V: TRBV5-5
DNA: TGTGCCAGCGGCCGGGACATCTCTGGAAACACCATATATTTT
CDR3: CASGRDISGNTIYF

D: TRBD2
size: .
J: TRBJ2-7
V: TRBV3-1/TRBV3-2
DNA: TGTGCCAGCAGCCAAGTCTACACTAGCGGGAGTCCCTACGAGCAGTACTTC
CDR3: CASSQVYTSGSPYEQYF

D: .
size: .
J: TRBJ2-3
V: TRBV27
DNA: TGTGCCAGCAGTCACAGAAACACAGATACGCAGTATTTT
CDR3: CASSHRNTDTQYF

D: TRBD1
size: medium-sized
J: TRBJ1-1
V: TRBV6-1
DNA: TGTGCCAGCAGTGTAATAAGAGGACAGGGGAACACTGAAGCTTTCTTT
CDR3: CASSVIRGQGNTEAFF

D: TRBD1
size: .
J: TRBJ1-1
V: TRBV5-1
DNA: TGCGCCAGCAGCCCGGGGACAGGGGGTATTATCATGAACACTGAAGCTTTCTTT
CDR3: CASSPGTGGIIMNTEAFF

D: .
size: once
J: TRBJ2-7
V: TRBV11-2
DNA: TGTGCCAGCAGCTTAGTTCGTGGCAGCTCCTACGAGCAGTACTTC
CDR3: CASSLVRGSSYEQYF

D: TRBD1
size: .
J: TRBJ2-1
V: TRBV18
DNA: TGTGCCAGCTCACCTCAGGGGGCAAACTACAATGAGCAGTTCTTC
CDR3: CASSPQGANYNEQFF

D: TRBD2
size: .
J: TRBJ2-4
V: TRBV5-1
DNA: TGCGCCAGCAGCTTGGTTCTAGCGGGAGACATTCAGTACTTC
CDR3: CASSLVLAGDIQYF

D: .
size: few
J: TRBJ2-1
V: TRBV4-1
DNA: TGCGCCAGCAGCCAATCGACCCAGAGGGTTGTGAGCAATGAGCAGTTCTTC
CDR3: CASSQSTQRVVSNEQFF

D: .
size: .
J: TRBJ2-3
V: TRBV2
DNA: TGTGCCAGCAGTGAAGCCGGAGGCGATACGCAGTATTTT
CDR3: CASSEAGGDTQYF

D: TRBD1
size: .
J: TRBJ1-1
V: TRBV6-5
DNA: TGTGCCAGCAGGACAGATCCGGGACAGGGGTTTGAAGCTTTCTTT
CDR3: CASRTDPGQGFEAFF

D: .
size: .
J: TRBJ1-3
V: TRBV5-1
DNA: TGCGCCAGCAGCTTGGAGTTTCGGGGTTCTTCTGGAAACACCATATATTTT
CDR3: CASSLEFRGSSGNTIYF

D: .
size: .
J: TRBJ1-1
V: TRBV12-3/TRBV12-4
DNA: TGTGCCAGCAGAATCAACGGAGGGTGGGAAGCTTTCTTT
CDR3: CASRINGGWEAFF

D: TRBD2
size: .
J: TRBJ2-7
V: TRBV2
DNA: TGTGCCAGCAGGACTAGCGGCCTCTCCTACGAGCAGTACTTC
CDR3: CASRTSGLSYEQYF

D: .
size: .
J: TRBJ1-2
V: TRBV7-9
DNA: TGTGCCAGCATGGGAGGGGGATCCTATGGCTACACCTTC
CDR3: CASMGGGSYGYTF